This paragraph covers one TCR beta chain sequence. Its binding antigen is unknown. No much larger clone is present one base from it, and per-base qualities are unavailable. The protocol used for the library was the immunoSEQ multiplex PCR assay. The clones in this table, taken by TCRdb from immuneACCESS, are in-frame only. Not every clone is retained; where verified, under half of the shortfall comes from an unresolved V gene, and the cause of the rest is unknown. The sample data list under 150,000 clones, and about nine tenths of these were observed just once. The ten top clones hold approximately 3.2% of the sample. Its CDR3 holds 16 amino acids, cysteine through phenylalanine. Left in the record is the CDR3 DNA by itself, 48 bases read in frame from the first base. The germline V gene (reference sequence) provides CDR1 LGHDT and CDR2 YNNKEL. V loses 1 base of germline sequence and J loses 3 bases, and the interval between the two ends is 13 bases.

This sample was included in a study of control samples from healthy donors and cancer patients (dated by TCRdb to 2018 to 2020). The clonotype was recovered from a man in his forties in good health. Specimen: blood. This receptor chain uses TRBV3-1 (or the pseudogene TRBV3-2) and TRBJ1-3; the D gene is possibly TRBD1, with 6 bases matching. The DNA reads TGTGCCAGCAGCCAAGGAAGGGGGGCAGGTGGAAACACCATATATTTT. It translates as CASSQGRGAGGNTIYF.